Described below is a single TCR beta chain sequence and its context. What it recognizes is unknown. Each of the donors was a healthy bone marrow donor. This entry comes from a study of cytomegalovirus exposure and HLA in healthy donors. Study-wide results and caveats: There were reportedly fewer N-insertions in an Asian-associated ancestry cluster than the approximately 670-donor mean, in a later analysis. TCR beta chain V- and J-gene trimming was linked, in a later analysis, to a missense variant in DCLRE1C.

PCR primers comprised 60 Vbeta and 13 Jbeta primers. The protocol was immunoSEQ multiplex PCR, while the TCRdb copy is restricted to in-frame clones and leaves out a portion. The sample contains over 150,000 clones, around 74% of which appear only once. Sequencing used PBMCs. This clonotype was sampled from a male donor in good health and CMV-seronegative.

CDR3 residues: CASSAGQSDGSPLHF. The CDR3 region has the DNA TGTGCCAGCAGTGCGGGACAGTCGGACGGTTCACCCCTCCACTTT. This sequence joins TRBV6-4 and TRBJ1-6, with TRBD1 matching over 7 bases. V shed 4 bases, J shed 9 bases, and the junction held 9 bases outside the gene matches. The CDR3 is 15 amino acids. Per the germline V gene, CDR1 is MRHNA and CDR2 is SNTAGT.